This T cell receptor (beta chain) was recovered during a study of blood T cell repertoires in COVID-19. Background on the study: Whether acute or convalescent, the COVID-19 samples came from the United States, Italy and Spain. T cells, B-cell-depleted T cells, or PBMCs provided the cDNA or gDNA that served as material.

Authors' data handling: Nucleated cell counts were estimated from reference gene primer amplification. TCRdb keeps only in-frame clones here, not all; method: immunoSEQ multiplex PCR. V, J and clone size are taken as reported in that table, and D and trimming were inferred from the DNA itself. Counted here are 120,000 or so clones, 82% occurring once; the ten biggest clones make up approximately 17%. Sequenced sample: peripheral blood. The sequence was collected from a woman aged 60-75 years with acute or convalescent COVID-19.

In nucleotides, the CDR3 is TGTGCCAGCAGCGCGACTAGCGGGACGGAGGGGGAGCAGTACTTC. Its translation: CASSATSGTEGEQYF. This rearrangement joins TRBV9 to TRBJ2-7, with 11 bases lining up with TRBD2. The germline gives CDR1 SGDLS, CDR2 YYNGEE. With V trimmed by 3 bases and J by 7 bases, 9 bases remained unmatched. This CDR3 has 15 residues. Looking up the rest from reference TRBV9 and TRBJ2-7 gives the full variable domain: DSGVTQTPKHLITATGQRVTLRCSPRSGDLSVYWYQQSLDQGLQFLIQYYNGEERAKGNILERFSAQQFPDLHSELNLSSLELGDSALYFCASSATSGTEGEQYFGPGTRLTVT.